This TCR beta chain was obtained from a study of regulatory T cells in long-lasting Graves disease. In its sample, this clonotype was seen many times. As to time point: newly diagnosed GD, antithyroid drugs for less than 3 months. PBMC-derived RNA was used for the TCR library. Those enrolled as patients came out of an endocrinology department in Xi'an, China. J gave up 4 bases and V 7 bases, and 4 bases lay outside the gene matches. The germline CDR1 and CDR2 sequences are SQVTM and ANQGSEA. CDR3 size: 11 residues. CDR3 regions were amplified by Arm-PCR using iRepertoire HTBI primers to build TCR beta libraries. TCRdb re-derived calls from the multiplex PCR reads in MiXCR, one entry per CDR3 protein. The sample yields about 530,000 distinct CDR3 sequences, 15% to 20% seen once. The sample was also reused in another study, on T cells in Graves' hyperthyroidism and ophthalmopathy.

The rearrangement links TRBV29-1 to TRBJ2-7; 7 positions agree with TRBD1. This sequence originates from a woman aged 35-65 years with Graves disease. Sequences were derived from peripheral blood mononuclear cells (PBMCs), sampled at new diagnosis, from a patient treated with antithyroid drugs. The DNA for the CDR3 is TGCAGCGCCGGACAGGTTTACGAGCAGTACTTC. It specifies CSAGQVYEQYF.